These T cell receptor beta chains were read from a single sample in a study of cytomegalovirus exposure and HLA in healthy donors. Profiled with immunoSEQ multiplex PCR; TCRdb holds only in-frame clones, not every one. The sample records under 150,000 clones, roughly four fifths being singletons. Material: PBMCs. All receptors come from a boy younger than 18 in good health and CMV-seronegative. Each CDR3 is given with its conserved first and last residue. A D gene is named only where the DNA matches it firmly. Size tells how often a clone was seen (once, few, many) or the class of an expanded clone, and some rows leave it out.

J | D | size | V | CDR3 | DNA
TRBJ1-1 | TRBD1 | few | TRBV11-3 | CASSLGQGNTEAFF | TGTGCCAGCAGCTTGGGACAGGGGAACACTGAAGCTTTCTTT
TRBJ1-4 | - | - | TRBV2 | CASREFEPADNEKLFF | TGTGCCAGCAGGGAATTCGAACCCGCGGATAATGAAAAACTGTTTTTT
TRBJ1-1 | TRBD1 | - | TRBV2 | CASSTTSGTGWIEAFF | TGTGCCAGCAGTACAACCTCCGGGACAGGGTGGATTGAAGCTTTCTTT
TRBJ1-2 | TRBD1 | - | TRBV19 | CATRQDRARGDYGYTF | TGTGCCACCCGACAGGACAGGGCCCGGGGGGACTATGGCTACACCTTC
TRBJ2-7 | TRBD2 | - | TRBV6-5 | CASSFGTSGSEQYF | TGTGCCAGCAGCTTCGGGACTAGCGGGAGCGAGCAGTACTTC
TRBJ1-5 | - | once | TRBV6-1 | CASSLDTPNQPQHF | TGTGCCAGCAGCCTCGACACCCCGAATCAGCCCCAGCATTTT
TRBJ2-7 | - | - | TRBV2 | CASTPRAGPYEQYF | TGTGCCAGCACTCCGCGAGCGGGTCCCTACGAGCAGTACTTC
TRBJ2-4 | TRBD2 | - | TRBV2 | CASSERLAGTLAKNIQYF | TGTGCCAGCAGTGAACGGCTAGCGGGAACCCTAGCCAAAAACATTCAGTACTTC
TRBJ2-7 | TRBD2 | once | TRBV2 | CASLREWYEQYF | TGTGCCAGCTTGCGGGAGTGGTACGAGCAGTACTTC
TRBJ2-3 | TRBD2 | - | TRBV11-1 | CASSPGLANTQYF | TGTGCCAGCAGCCCGGGACTAGCGAATACGCAGTATTTT
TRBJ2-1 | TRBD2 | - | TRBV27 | CASSLGGRGSYNEQFF | TGTGCCAGCAGTTTGGGCGGGAGGGGTTCCTACAATGAGCAGTTCTTC
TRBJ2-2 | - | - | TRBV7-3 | CASSLTSTGELFF | TGTGCCAGCAGCTTAACGTCAACCGGGGAGCTGTTTTTT
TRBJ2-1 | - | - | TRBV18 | CASSILNNEQFF | TGTGCCAGCTCAATACTAAACAATGAGCAGTTCTTC
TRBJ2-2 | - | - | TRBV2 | CASSAALGELFF | TGTGCCAGCAGCGCCGCGTTAGGGGAGCTGTTTTTT
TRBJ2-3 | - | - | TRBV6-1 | CASSDKQGLTDTQYF | TGTGCCAGCAGCGACAAACAGGGCCTCACAGATACGCAGTATTTT
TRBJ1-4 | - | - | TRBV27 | CASSLSGTRNEKLFF | TGTGCCAGCAGTTTATCAGGGACACGAAATGAAAAACTGTTTTTT
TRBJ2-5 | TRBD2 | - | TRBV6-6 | CASSFGLVGETQYF | TGTGCCAGCAGCTTCGGACTAGTCGGCGAGACCCAGTACTTC
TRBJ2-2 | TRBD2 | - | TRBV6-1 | CASSGLAADTGELFF | TGTGCCAGCAGTGGACTAGCCGCCGACACCGGGGAGCTGTTTTTT
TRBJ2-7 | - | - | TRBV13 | CASSLRDFSSYEQYF | TGTGCCAGCAGCTTACGGGACTTCAGCTCCTACGAGCAGTACTTC
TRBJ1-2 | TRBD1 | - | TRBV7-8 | CASSLEGQRYGYTF | TGTGCCAGCAGCTTAGAGGGACAGCGCTATGGCTACACCTTC
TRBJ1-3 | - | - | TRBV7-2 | CASSLSSGNTIYF | TGTGCCAGCAGCTTATCTTCGGGAAACACCATATATTTT
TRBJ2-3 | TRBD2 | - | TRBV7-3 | CASSSPSSGISTDTQYF | TGTGCCAGCAGCTCTCCTTCTAGCGGGATAAGCACAGATACGCAGTATTTT
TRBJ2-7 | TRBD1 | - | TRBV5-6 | CASSRDRGSEQYF | TGTGCCAGCAGCCGGGACAGGGGGTCCGAGCAGTACTTC
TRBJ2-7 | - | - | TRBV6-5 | CASSRQGSEQYF | TGTGCCAGCAGTCGGCAGGGGAGCGAGCAGTACTTC
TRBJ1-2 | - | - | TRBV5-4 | CASSAQGDYGYTF | TGTGCCAGCAGCGCGCAGGGTGACTATGGCTACACCTTC
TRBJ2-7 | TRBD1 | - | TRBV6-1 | CASRELQGPRYEQYF | TGTGCCAGCAGAGAACTACAGGGGCCTCGTTACGAGCAGTACTTC
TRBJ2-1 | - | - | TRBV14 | CASSQDRGFDNEQFF | TGTGCCAGCAGCCAAGACAGGGGTTTTGACAATGAGCAGTTCTTC
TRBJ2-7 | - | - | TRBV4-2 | CASSQAEAGGYEQYF | TGTGCCAGCAGCCAAGCCGAGGCGGGCGGCTACGAGCAGTACTTC
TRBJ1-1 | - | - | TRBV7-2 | CASTYPSGVNTEAFF | TGTGCCAGCACTTACCCCTCGGGGGTTAACACTGAAGCTTTCTTT
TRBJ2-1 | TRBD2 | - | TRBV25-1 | CASSELVGGPSNEQFF | TGTGCCAGCAGTGAATTGGTGGGAGGGCCCTCAAATGAGCAGTTCTTC
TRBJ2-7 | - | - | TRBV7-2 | CASSLRLAYEQYF | TGTGCCAGCAGCCTAAGACTTGCCTACGAGCAGTACTTC
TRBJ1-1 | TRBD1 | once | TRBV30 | CAWTGQAYTEAFF | TGTGCCTGGACGGGACAGGCCTACACTGAAGCTTTCTTT
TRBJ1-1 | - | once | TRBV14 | CASSQSRDMNTEAFF | TGTGCCAGCAGCCAAAGCAGGGATATGAACACTGAAGCTTTCTTT
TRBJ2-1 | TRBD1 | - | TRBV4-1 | CASSQEVAQGAGNEQFF | TGCGCCAGCAGCCAAGAAGTTGCACAGGGGGCTGGGAATGAGCAGTTCTTC
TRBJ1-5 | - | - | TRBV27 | CAAGVDRHQPQHF | TGTGCCGCGGGGGTAGACAGGCATCAGCCCCAGCATTTT
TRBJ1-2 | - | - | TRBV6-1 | CASNGAGPYGYTF | TGTGCCAGCAACGGTGCGGGCCCCTATGGCTACACCTTC
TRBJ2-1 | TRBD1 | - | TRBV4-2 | CASARGTGGVSYNEQFF | TGTGCCAGCGCCCGCGGGACAGGGGGCGTCTCCTACAATGAGCAGTTCTTC
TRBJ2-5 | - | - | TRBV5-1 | CASSLEGVPQETQYF | TGCGCCAGCAGCTTGGAAGGGGTCCCCCAAGAGACCCAGTACTTC
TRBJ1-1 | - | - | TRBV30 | CAGLQYGGANTEAFF | TGTGCCGGGCTTCAATACGGAGGTGCGAACACTGAAGCTTTCTTT
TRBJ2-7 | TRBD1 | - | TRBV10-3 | CAISDHRGTAEQYF | TGTGCCATCAGTGACCACAGGGGGACGGCAGAGCAGTACTTC
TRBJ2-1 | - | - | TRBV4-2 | CASSQESSFSYNEQFF | TGTGCCAGCAGCCAAGAATCTAGCTTCTCCTACAATGAGCAGTTCTTC
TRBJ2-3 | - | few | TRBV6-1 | CASSPPGTGTDTQYF | TGTGCCAGCAGTCCCCCCGGGACTGGCACAGATACGCAGTATTTT
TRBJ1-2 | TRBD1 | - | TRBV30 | CAWSVGTVYGYTF | TGTGCCTGGAGTGTTGGGACAGTCTATGGCTACACCTTC
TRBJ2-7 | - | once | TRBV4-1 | CASSQDGAYEQYF | TGCGCCAGCAGCCAAGATGGAGCATACGAGCAGTACTTC
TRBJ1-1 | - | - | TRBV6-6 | CASSRVTFHGTEAFF | TGTGCCAGCAGTCGGGTGACCTTCCACGGGACTGAAGCTTTCTTT
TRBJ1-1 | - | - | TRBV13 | CASSLSHGRDTLSEAFF | TGTGCCAGCAGCTTAAGTCACGGACGGGACACCTTGTCTGAAGCTTTCTTT
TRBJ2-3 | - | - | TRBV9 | CASSGGFGDTQYF | TGTGCCAGCAGCGGGGGCTTTGGGGATACGCAGTATTTT
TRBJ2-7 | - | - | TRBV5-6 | CASSFRQVLEQYF | TGTGCCAGCAGCTTCCGACAGGTCCTCGAGCAGTACTTC
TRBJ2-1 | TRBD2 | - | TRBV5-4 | CASSYRSGRSGNEQFF | TGTGCCAGCAGCTATAGGAGCGGGAGAAGTGGGAATGAGCAGTTCTTC
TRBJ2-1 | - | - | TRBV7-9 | CASSSSRANYNEQFF | TGTGCCAGCAGCTCCAGCAGGGCAAACTACAATGAGCAGTTCTTC
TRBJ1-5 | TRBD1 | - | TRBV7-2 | CASSPWTGSNQPQHF | TGTGCCAGCAGCCCCTGGACAGGGAGCAATCAGCCCCAGCATTTT
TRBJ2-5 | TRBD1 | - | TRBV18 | CASSQPGQGLETQYF | TGTGCCAGCTCACAACCGGGACAGGGGTTAGAGACCCAGTACTTC
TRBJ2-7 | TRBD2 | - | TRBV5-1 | CASSLQLTSGFSYEQYF | TGCGCCAGCAGCTTGCAGCTTACTAGCGGATTCTCCTACGAGCAGTACTTC
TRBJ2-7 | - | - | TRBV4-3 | CASSQTLGVYEQYF | TGCGCCAGCAGCCAAACCCTAGGCGTCTACGAGCAGTACTTC
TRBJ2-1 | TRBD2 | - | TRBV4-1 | CASSQDGPGLVAVKQFF | TGCGCCAGCAGCCAAGATGGACCCGGACTAGTTGCCGTCAAGCAGTTCTTC
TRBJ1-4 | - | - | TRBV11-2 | CASSSTHGGGNEKLFF | TGTGCCAGCAGCTCCACACACGGGGGGGGTAATGAAAAACTGTTTTTT
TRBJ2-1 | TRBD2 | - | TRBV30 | CAWSSLAGGPGHEQFF | TGTGCCTGGAGTTCACTAGCGGGAGGGCCTGGCCATGAGCAGTTCTTC
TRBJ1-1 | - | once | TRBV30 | CAWSVGGGGRTEAFF | TGTGCCTGGAGTGTAGGGGGTGGCGGTCGGACTGAAGCTTTCTTT